The 4 T cell receptor beta chains presented below share a single source sample, sequenced in a study of blood T cell repertoires in COVID-19. Clones were read by immunoSEQ multiplex PCR, and TCRdb kept only the in-frame ones, dropping some. In the table there are 250,000 or so clones, nearly 90% of which are singletons. Sequenced: peripheral blood. The receptors originated from a woman aged 55-75 years with COVID-19, enrolled during active disease.

The chain combines TRBV21-1 with TRBJ2-3; TRBD1 reflects the table's D call only, with no check against the DNA. TRBV21-1 is a documented pseudogene. This CDR3 has 20 residues. This chain's CDR3 is CASSKARLPRTESSTDTQYF. CDR3 bases: TGTGCCAGCAGCAAAGCCCGATTGCCCAGGACAGAATCTAGCACAGATACGCAGTATTTT.

This clone occurred a few times. The chain employs TRBV5-4 and TRBJ2-7, with a possible D match to TRBD1 (6 bases). Germline lookup yields CDR1 SGHNT and CDR2 YYREEE (reference sequence). The CDR3 is 15 amino acids. The germline V and J ends were trimmed by 9 bases and 2 bases, with 21 bases remaining between them. The CDR3 DNA reads TGTGCCAACGATGGATTAGCGAGGGGGACCTACGAGCAGTACTTC. It encodes CANDGLARGTYEQYF. The variable domain in full, completed from reference TRBV5-4 and TRBJ2-7, reads ETGVTQSPTHLIKTRGQQVTLRCSSQSGHNTVSWYQQALGQGPQFIFQYYREEENGRGNFPPRFSGLQFPNYSSELNVNALELDDSALYLCANDGLARGTYEQYFGPGTRLTVT.

This chain links TRBV9 with TRBJ2-3, with 7 bases aligning to TRBD1. Germline V gene data show CDR1 as SGDLS and CDR2 as YYNGEE. J gave up 1 base and V 1 base, and 12 bases lay outside the gene matches. This CDR3 has 18 amino acids. The CDR3 DNA reads TGTGCCAGCAGCGTAAGAGGGGGCGACCTATTCCGCACAGATACGCAGTATTTT. This encodes CASSVRGGDLFRTDTQYF.

The V gene is TRBV4-1, the J gene TRBJ2-7, with D maybe TRBD1 (6 bases). Deletions cut 0 bases from V and 8 bases from J, with 14 bases between. Germline lookup yields CDR1 MGHRA and CDR2 YSYEKL. The CDR3 spans 14 residues. The CDR3 DNA is TGCGCCAGCAGCCAAGAGGTACAGGGATGGCAGCAGTACTTC. The encoded protein is CASSQEVQGWQQYF.